The 27 T cell receptor beta chains presented below share a single source sample, sequenced in a study of vaccination effects on CD4 cells after COVID-19. With the ViraFEST assay, the study expanded antigen-specific CD4+ T cells using viral peptide pools, then sequenced them. Having been cultured for around ten days, the cells underwent CD4+ T cell isolation. Prior SARS-CoV-2 infection was absent in the vaccine recipients, as shown by negative nucleocapsid antibodies. TCRdb's table, derived via immunoSEQ multiplex PCR, lists solely in-frame clones and lacks some. Seen here are 30,000 to 40,000 clones, roughly 76% observed once, and the top ten hold 20% to 25%. For these receptors, no antigen is known. The sequenced sample was CD4+ T cells from PBMCs cultured with SARS-CoV-2 spike peptides, obtained before COVID-19 vaccination. Receptors were obtained from a human donor who received a COVID-19 vaccine.

The V and J genes are TRBV19 and TRBJ2-3; 10 bases are a match to TRBD2. CDR3 length: 14 amino acids. Trimming removed 5 bases from V and 7 bases from J; junction bases left unmatched: 6. Germline CDR1 reads LNHDA; CDR2 reads SQIVND (reference sequence). CDR3 bases: TGTGCCAGTAGTGGAGCGGGGGGGTCGAATACGCAGTATTTT. It codes for CASSGAGGSNTQYF.

V usage is TRBV5-1 and J usage is TRBJ1-6, with 7 bases lining up with TRBD1. The trim removed 5 bases at V and 7 bases at J, leaving 3 bases unmatched. Germline assignment: CDR1 SGHRS and CDR2 YFSETQ. The CDR3 is 13 residues long. The CDR3 loop reads CASSQGGNSPLHF. DNA of the CDR3: TGCGCCAGCAGTCAGGGGGGGAATTCACCCCTCCACTTT.

The chain combines TRBV28 with TRBJ1-2; no firm D call. V was pared by 2 bases and J by 6 bases, with 4 bases between. Germline assignment: CDR1 MDHEN and CDR2 SYDVKM. The CDR3 is 11 amino acids. This chain's CDR3 is CASSLSHGYTF. The CDR3 DNA sequence: TGTGCCAGCAGTTTAAGCCATGGCTACACCTTC.

The chain uses TRBV2 and TRBJ1-3; 8 bases agree with TRBD1. CDR1 is SNHLY, CDR2 FYNNEI, per germline. After removal of 2 bases from V and 0 bases from J, the junction contained 3 bases not matched to a gene. The CDR3 is 16 residues long. In DNA form, the CDR3 reads TGTGCCAGCAGTGAACAGGGGACAGGCTCTGGAAACACCATATATTTT. This sequence encodes CASSEQGTGSGNTIYF.

The V and J genes are TRBV19 and TRBJ2-1; TRBD2 matches 10 bases. Germline V gene sequence: CDR1 LNHDA, CDR2 SQIVND (reference sequence). The V segment lost 2 bases and the J segment 9 bases; nucleotides outside the gene matches: 7. The CDR3 loop spans 15 amino acids. The CDR3, as DNA: TGTGCCAGTAGTATAAGGTCTAGCGGGAGTAGTGAGCAGTTCTTC. Translation: CASSIRSSGSSEQFF.

The chain recombines TRBV11-3 with TRBJ2-2; D gene uncertain. Trimming pared 1 base from V and 5 bases from J, leaving 11 bases between. The CDR3 spans 15 residues. Germline CDR1 and CDR2: SGHNT and YENEEA. The chain's CDR3 is CASSLVRSWTGELFF. In nucleotides, the CDR3 is TGTGCCAGCAGCTTAGTTCGCAGCTGGACCGGGGAGCTGTTTTTT.

J is TRBJ2-5 and V is TRBV23-1; D is ambiguous. TRBV23-1 is labeled an ORF, and its function is uncertain. V shed 4 bases and J shed 5 bases, with 17 bases lying between them. There are 15 residues in the CDR3. The CDR3 here is CASSRAEIASETQYF. CDR3 nucleotides: TGCGCCAGCAGTCGGGCAGAAATTGCCTCGGAGACCCAGTACTTC.

The rearrangement links TRBV5-4 to TRBJ2-5, with 7 nucleotides matching TRBD2. Germline lookup yields CDR1 SGHNT and CDR2 YYREEE (reference sequence). This CDR3 contains 13 residues. The V segment lost 3 bases and the J segment 4 bases; nucleotides outside the gene matches: 3. CDR3 region: CASSWGGRETQYF. The DNA of the CDR3 is TGTGCCAGCAGCTGGGGGGGGAGAGAGACCCAGTACTTC. Variable domain in full (rest from reference TRBV5-4 and TRBJ2-5): ETGVTQSPTHLIKTRGQQVTLRCSSQSGHNTVSWYQQALGQGPQFIFQYYREEENGRGNFPPRFSGLQFPNYSSELNVNALELDDSALYLCASSWGGRETQYFGPGTRLLVL.

The chain joins TRBV7-6 to TRBJ2-1, with D perhaps assigned TRBD1 or TRBD2 (5 bases each). CDR3 length: 15 amino acids. Trimming removed 5 bases from V and 7 bases from J, with 18 bases in between. The V gene's germline CDR1 is SGHVS and CDR2 FNYEAQ. CDR3 region: CASSLWGWPGNEQFF. The CDR3 DNA follows: TGTGCCAGCAGCCTCTGGGGGTGGCCAGGGAATGAGCAGTTCTTC.

The chain carries TRBV7-3 and TRBJ2-2; TRBD1 agrees at 10 bases. Germline V CDR1 and CDR2: SGHTA, FQGTGA. V dropped 4 bases and J dropped 4; count of bases not matched to a gene: 3. The CDR3 covers 15 residues. The CDR3 loop reads CASSSGQGGTGELFF. In DNA form, the CDR3 reads TGTGCCAGCAGCTCAGGACAGGGGGGCACCGGGGAGCTGTTTTTT.

J is TRBJ1-2 and V is TRBV11-2, with D perhaps TRBD1 (6 bases). The CDR3 length is 13 residues. Per the germline V gene, CDR1 is SGHAT and CDR2 is FQNNGV. V was trimmed by 1 base and J by 8 bases, leaving 11 bases between them. CDR3 residues: CASSLVGRGGYTF. CDR3 in DNA: TGTGCCAGCAGCTTAGTGGGCAGGGGCGGCTACACCTTC.

This chain links TRBV10-3 with TRBJ1-2; 9 bases are a match to TRBD1. CDR3 size: 13 residues. Germline values: CDR1 ENHRY, CDR2 SYGVKD. V was pared by 4 bases and J by 7 bases, with 4 bases of the junction left unmatched. DNA for the CDR3: TGTGCCATCAGTGGGGACAGGGCAGGTGGCTACACCTTC. Translating it yields CAISGDRAGGYTF.

The chain couples TRBV7-9 to TRBJ1-2; 11 bases line up with TRBD1. In germline, CDR1 is SEHNR, CDR2 FQNEAQ (reference sequence). Germline trimming cut 0 bases from V and 6 bases from J; bases unmatched to any gene: 3. This CDR3 has 15 amino acids. The CDR3 bases are TGTGCCAGCAGCTTAGCGGGGACAGGGGGACATGGCTACACCTTC. Translated, it gives CASSLAGTGGHGYTF.

This sequence joins TRBV19 and TRBJ1-4, with 9 bases identical to TRBD1. Per the germline V gene, CDR1 is LNHDA and CDR2 is SQIVND (reference sequence). The CDR3 is made up of 16 amino acids. J gave up 3 bases and V 5 bases, and 7 bases lay outside the gene matches. DNA of the CDR3: TGTGCCAGTAGTGGCCGGACAGGGGCCTCTAATGAAAAACTGTTTTTT. Its translation: CASSGRTGASNEKLFF.

The chain is built from TRBV7-2 and TRBJ1-1; the D gene is possibly TRBD1 (6 bases). CDR3 length: 14 residues. Germline-derived CDR1 and CDR2 are SGHTA and FQGNSA. V was trimmed by 5 bases and J by 5 bases, leaving 15 bases between them. CDR3 DNA sequence: TGTGCCAGCAGCCCCCAGGGGCGTCGGACTGAAGCTTTCTTT. The encoded protein is CASSPQGRRTEAFF.

The chain recombines TRBV18 with TRBJ1-5; perhaps TRBD1 as D (5 bases). The CDR3 length is 15 residues. Germline values: CDR1 KGHSH, CDR2 LQKENI. V gave up 2 bases and J gave up 0 bases, with 8 bases separating them. The CDR3 sequence is CASSPSQGSNQPQHF. The CDR3 DNA reads as TGTGCCAGCTCACCATCGCAGGGTAGCAATCAGCCCCAGCATTTT.

V gene TRBV7-2 combines with J gene TRBJ1-3; TRBD1 matches at 8 bases. The CDR3 has 15 amino acids. The germline V gene encodes CDR1 SGHTA and CDR2 FQGNSA. After removal of 1 base from V and 2 bases from J, the junction contained 1 base not matched to a gene. The CDR3 loop reads CASSLVTGAGNTIYF. CDR3 nucleotides: TGTGCCAGCAGCTTAGTGACAGGGGCTGGAAACACCATATATTTT.

The rearrangement links TRBV9 to TRBJ2-7; TRBD2 might be the D (7 bases). Trimming took 1 base from V and 2 from J, leaving 13 bases between them. The CDR3 totals 15 residues. Germline V gene data show CDR1 as SGDLS and CDR2 as YYNGEE. The CDR3 loop is CASSVKAGATYEQYF. CDR3 sequence (DNA): TGTGCCAGCAGCGTAAAGGCGGGGGCAACCTACGAGCAGTACTTC.

The chain combines TRBV19 with TRBJ2-1; D gene unclear. CDR3 length equals 17 residues. The V and J ends lost 5 bases and 0 bases respectively, with 17 bases between them. The germline gives CDR1 LNHDA, CDR2 SQIVND (reference sequence). The DNA for the CDR3 is TGTGCCAGTAGTCCAACCCGAGCGAGAGGCTCCTACAATGAGCAGTTCTTC. It is translated as CASSPTRARGSYNEQFF.

CDR3 amino acids: CASTWGDGEQYF. The CDR3 DNA reads as TGTGCCAGCACGTGGGGGGATGGGGAGCAGTACTTC. The chain links TRBV5-5 to TRBJ2-7; possibly TRBD2 for D (6 bases). The germline CDR1 and CDR2 sequences are SGHKS and YYEKEE (reference sequence). Trimming pared 6 bases from V and 7 bases from J, leaving 14 bases between. CDR3 length: 12 amino acids.

CDR3 residues: CASRYEQGAGEAFF. In DNA, the CDR3 is TGTGCCAGCCGATACGAACAGGGGGCAGGTGAAGCTTTCTTT. V usage is TRBV6-5 and J usage is TRBJ1-1; 9 bases match TRBD1. The CDR3 totals 14 residues. Germline assignment: CDR1 MNHEY and CDR2 SVGAGI. The V segment lost 8 bases and the J segment 7 bases; nucleotides outside the gene matches: 11.

The rearrangement joins TRBV30 to TRBJ2-3; no definite D call. This CDR3 is 12 amino acids long. CDR1 and CDR2 from the germline V gene are GTSNPN and SVGIG (reference sequence). V lost 0 bases, J lost 5 bases, and 6 bases lay in between. In nucleotides, the CDR3 is TGTGCCTGGAGTGTAATGAGAGATACGCAGTATTTT. Protein sequence: CAWSVMRDTQYF.

The CDR3 DNA reads TGTGCCAGCAGTTACGGGGGGCCGAACACTGAAGCTTTCTTT. As protein: CASSYGGPNTEAFF. The chain employs TRBV6-2 or TRBV6-3 and TRBJ1-1; maybe TRBD1 (6 bases). The V gene lost 2 bases and the J gene lost 1 base, with 8 bases spanning the gap. Per the germline V gene, CDR1 is MNHEY and CDR2 is SVGEGT. This CDR3 has 14 residues.

The CDR3 protein is CASSLAGGTTGANVLTF. The CDR3 DNA reads TGCGCCAGCAGCTTGGCCGGGGGCACCACCGGGGCCAACGTCCTGACTTTC. The chain is built from TRBV5-1 and TRBJ2-6; D assignment may be TRBD1 or TRBD2 (6 bases each). The CDR3 totals 17 residues. Germline V gives CDR1 SGHRS, CDR2 YFSETQ. Trimming took off 0 bases at V and 4 bases at J, with 14 bases between the two ends.

V is TRBV10-3 and J is TRBJ1-1, with 9 bases fitting TRBD1. V lost 6 bases and J lost 4; bases outside the gene matches: 6. Germline lookup yields CDR1 ENHRY and CDR2 SYGVKD. The CDR3 totals 14 residues. The CDR3 is CAISGTGSVTEAFF. CDR3 in DNA: TGTGCCATCAGCGGGACAGGGTCCGTCACTGAAGCTTTCTTT.

J is TRBJ2-2 and V is TRBV7-8, with D possibly being TRBD1 or TRBD2 (5 bases each). V lost 8 bases and J lost 5, with 18 bases in between. Per germline, CDR1 SGHVS and CDR2 FQNEAQ. CDR3 length equals 15 residues. CDR3 region: CASRGFSMRTGELFF. Written as DNA, the CDR3 is TGTGCCAGCCGGGGCTTCAGCATGAGGACCGGGGAGCTGTTTTTT.

A single count supports this clone. V gene TRBV7-8 combines with J gene TRBJ1-5; weak D call: TRBD1 (5 bases). The CDR3 is 16 amino acids. The V gene lost 5 bases and the J gene lost 4 bases, with 18 bases spanning the gap. Germline V gives CDR1 SGHVS, CDR2 FQNEAQ. The chain's CDR3 is CASSIGVISGNQPQHF. CDR3 sequence (DNA): TGTGCCAGCAGCATAGGGGTTATAAGCGGGAATCAGCCCCAGCATTTT.